This T cell receptor beta chain was profiled in a study of somatic mutations in cytotoxic T cells in rheumatoid arthritis. The overall study: A subset of V beta antibody-stained T-cell populations was isolated by flow sorting, reaching nearly 100% purity, and this subset included V beta1+ cells that went on to TCRB sequencing.

Of note for this clone: Its antigen is currently unknown.

The CDR3 has 13 residues. V lost 10 bases to trimming and J lost 2 bases, with 14 bases between them. From germline, CDR1 is SGHAT and CDR2 FQNNGV. Blood donors, with a median age of about 57 years (range about 21-80) and roughly 58% female, made up the healthy control group. Purity of the CD4+ and CD8+ cells, isolated by positive magnetic bead selection, was checked by flow cytometry. The study's findings and limits: The slight TRBV07 underrepresentation in rheumatoid arthritis patients was not adjusted for multiple comparisons.

Sequenced by immunoSEQ multiplex PCR; TCRdb stores in-frame clones only, minus some. The sample has fewer than 20,000 clones, roughly 72% seen once. V is TRBV11-2 and J is TRBJ2-5; no clear D gene. This TCR derives from a man aged 55-75 years in good health. The sequenced sample consisted of CD8+ T cells sorted from blood. CDR3 amino acids: CATGSWSQETQYF. In nucleotides, the CDR3 is TGTGCCACCGGCTCGTGGAGTCAAGAGACCCAGTACTTC.